The present TCR beta chain was sequenced within a study of T cells in Graves' hyperthyroidism and ophthalmopathy. Study results and limitations: Ophthalmopathy was model-predicted a median 6.5 months pre-onset.

This clonotype was recorded many times. The antigen remains undetermined. PBMCs came from around 9.7 ml fresh peripheral blood. The germline CDR1 and CDR2 sequences are SGDLS and YYNGEE. V lost 5 bases, J lost 5 bases, and 9 bases stayed unmatched. The CDR3 is made up of 15 amino acids. The source material, RNA transcripts, was used to amplify TCR beta CDR3 regions. The TCR CDR3 first-round RT-PCR relied on the HTBI primer set. Via MiXCR, TCRdb re-called the multiplex PCR reads, giving one row per CDR3 protein. The table records about 400,000 distinct CDR3 sequences, 15% to 17% of them present only once.

V and J are TRBV9 and TRBJ2-5; the match to TRBD1 covers 10 bases. Sequencing was done on a sample of blood. This sequence was found in a young woman with Graves' hyperthyroidism. CDR3 region: CASSEGQGVSETQYF. The CDR3 bases are TGTGCCAGCAGTGAAGGACAGGGGGTTTCGGAGACCCAGTACTTC.